The 22 T cell receptor beta chains given below trace back to one sample, sequenced in a study of long-term antiretroviral therapy in people with HIV. They ran version v3.0 of the immunoSEQ assay at survey level. The method was immunoSEQ multiplex PCR; TCRdb's version includes in-frame clones alone and lacks a portion of them. This sample has about 19,000 clones, with more than 75% found just once. The material sequenced was unsorted PBMCs, taken 0.5 years after starting antiretroviral therapy. The receptors shown here come from a man aged 35 to 55 with HIV.

Of note for this clone: An end of the junction does not agree with germline; a read error may underlie this. The V call is TRBV18, the J call TRBJ1-4; 9 bases are shared with TRBD1. The germline gives CDR1 KGHSH, CDR2 LQKENI. The CDR3 runs to 15 residues. CDR3 in DNA: TGTGCCAGCTCGCCACAGGGGGCGTCTGGTGAAAAACTGTTTTTT. It specifies CASSPQGASGEKLFF. The full variable domain, its missing parts supplied by reference TRBV18 and TRBJ1-4, is NAGVMQNPRHLVRRRGQEARLRCSPMKGHSHVYWYRQLPEEGLKFMVYLQKENIIDESGMPKERFSAEFPKEGPSILRIQQVVRGDSAAYFCASSPQGASGEKLFFGSGTQLSVL.

This clone is a singleton in its sample. The V gene is TRBV11-2, the J gene TRBJ2-7; TRBD2 matches at 13 bases. J gave up 2 bases and V 5 bases, and 3 bases lay outside the gene matches. CDR1 SGHAT and CDR2 FQNNGV come from the germline V gene. This CDR3 has 15 residues. The CDR3 loop reads CASSQGLAGTYEQYF. The CDR3 nucleotides read TGTGCCAGCAGCCAGGGACTAGCGGGAACCTACGAGCAGTACTTC.

This chain joins TRBV14 and TRBJ2-3; TRBD2 agrees at 7 bases. CDR1 is SGHDN, CDR2 FVKESK, per germline. V trimming: 4 bases; J trimming: 0 bases; junction bases outside the gene matches: 7. The CDR3 is 16 amino acids. The CDR3: CASSPRLAASTDTQYF. In DNA form, the CDR3 reads TGTGCCAGCAGCCCTAGGCTAGCGGCTAGCACAGATACGCAGTATTTT. Based on the CDR3 plus reference TRBV14 and TRBJ2-3, the full variable domain is EAGVTQFPSHSVIEKGQTVTLRCDPISGHDNLYWYRRVMGKEIKFLLHFVKESKQDESGMPNNRFLAERTGGTYSTLKVQPAELEDSGVYFCASSPRLAASTDTQYFGPGTRLTVL.

The chain carries TRBV7-9 and TRBJ2-3; TRBD1 agrees at 12 bases. CDR1 is SEHNR and CDR2 is FQNEAQ in the germline V gene (reference sequence). CDR3 size: 13 residues. V lost 8 bases and J lost 4; bases outside the gene matches: 1. CDR3 in DNA: TGTGCCAGCGGGACAGGGGGCCCAGATACGCAGTATTTT. This encodes CASGTGGPDTQYF.

The rearrangement links TRBV11-3 to TRBJ1-5; weak D call: TRBD1 (6 bases). CDR1 and CDR2 (germline): SGHNT, YENEEA. CDR3 length: 17 amino acids. The V end lost 5 bases, the J end lost 5 bases, and 22 bases lay between the germline ends. CDR3 in DNA: TGTGCCAGCAGCGACTTGGACAGTCGAGTTGGTTATCAGCCCCAGCATTTT. Translation: CASSDLDSRVGYQPQHF.

The J gene is TRBJ2-7, the V gene TRBV7-9, with D perhaps matching TRBD1 or TRBD2 (5 bases each). Trimming took off 0 bases at V and 6 bases at J, with 12 bases between the two ends. CDR3 length equals 14 residues. CDR1 and CDR2 from the germline V gene are SEHNR and FQNEAQ (reference sequence). CDR3 loop: CASSLAGTIGEQYF. CDR3 in DNA: TGTGCCAGCAGCTTAGCCGGGACCATAGGCGAGCAGTACTTC.

CDR3 in DNA: TGTGCCAGCCATGCGCCAGTGGGAGGAGGCGGGGAGCTGTTTTTT. This codes for CASHAPVGGGGELFF. The rearrangement links TRBV11-3 to TRBJ2-2, with D perhaps matching TRBD2 (6 bases). The V gene's germline CDR1 is SGHNT and CDR2 YENEEA. This CDR3 is 15 amino acids long. With 8 bases removed from V and 7 bases from J, the gap between germline ends came to 20 bases.

The chain recombines TRBV11-2 with TRBJ2-3; possibly TRBD1 or TRBD2 for D (6 bases each). CDR3 length: 18 amino acids. Germline CDR1 reads SGHAT; CDR2 reads FQNNGV. The germline V and J ends were trimmed by 4 bases and 1 base, with 21 bases remaining between them. The CDR3 region has the DNA TGTGCCAGCAGCTCCTTCGGGGGCGGTAGCGGACGCACAGATACGCAGTATTTT. This codes for CASSSFGGGSGRTDTQYF.

V is TRBV2 and J is TRBJ1-3; D is perhaps TRBD1 (5 bases). The CDR3 contains 17 residues. Germline V lookup: CDR1 SNHLY, CDR2 FYNNEI. V lost 2 bases to trimming and J lost 0 bases, with 14 bases between them. DNA for the CDR3: TGTGCCAGCAGTGAATGGCCAGGGCCTAGCTCTGGAAACACCATATATTTT. It specifies CASSEWPGPSSGNTIYF. Full variable domain (outside the CDR3, taken from reference TRBV2 and TRBJ1-3): EPEVTQTPSHQVTQMGQEVILRCVPISNHLYFYWYRQILGQKVEFLVSFYNNEISEKSEIFDDQFSVERPDGSNFTLKIRSTKLEDSAMYFCASSEWPGPSSGNTIYFGEGSWLTVV.

The gene calls are TRBV5-4 and TRBJ2-3; 7 bases are a match to TRBD2. The CDR3 runs to 14 residues. J gave up 5 bases and V 9 bases, and 12 bases lay outside the gene matches. The germline V gene has CDR1 SGHNT and CDR2 YYREEE (reference sequence). For the CDR3, the DNA is TGTGCCACCCTCCTGGGCGGGAGAGTAGATACGCAGTATTTT. Encoded protein: CATLLGGRVDTQYF.

V is TRBV4-3 and J is TRBJ2-2; no clear D gene. Germline V gene data show CDR1 as LGHNA and CDR2 as YSLEER. V was pared by 0 bases and J by 7 bases, with 9 bases between. This CDR3 has 14 amino acids. CDR3 region: CASSQEEKGGELFF. DNA of the CDR3: TGCGCCAGCAGCCAAGAGGAAAAAGGCGGGGAGCTGTTTTTT.

The chain links TRBV6-5 to TRBJ2-7; D gene unclear. The CDR3 extends over 13 amino acids. CDR1 MNHEY and CDR2 SVGAGI come from the germline V gene. Deletions cut 7 bases from V and 2 bases from J, with 12 bases between. The DNA of the CDR3 is TGTGCCAGCACGGCGGACGGAACCTACGAGCAGTACTTC. As protein: CASTADGTYEQYF.

This clone was observed once. This rearrangement joins TRBV7-3 to TRBJ2-3; a possible D gene is TRBD1 (6 bases). Trimming shortened V by 8 bases and J by 4 bases, and 16 bases separated the two germline ends. Germline values: CDR1 SGHTA, CDR2 FQGTGA. CDR3 length: 14 residues. The CDR3 here is CASRDPRGADTQYF. CDR3 in DNA: TGTGCCAGCCGGGACCCCAGGGGCGCAGATACGCAGTATTTT.

The chain recombines TRBV7-6 with TRBJ2-2; D remains ambiguous. The CDR3 is 12 residues long. V was trimmed by 5 bases and J by 5 bases, leaving 6 bases between them. Germline-derived CDR1 and CDR2 are SGHVS and FNYEAQ. CDR3 DNA sequence: TGTGCCAGCAGCCCAGTGACCGGGGAGCTGTTTTTT. The encoded protein is CASSPVTGELFF.

The rearrangement joins TRBV29-1 to TRBJ1-3, with a possible D match to TRBD1 (5 bases). V dropped 6 bases and J dropped 1 base, with 10 bases sitting between them. The CDR3 has 13 residues. Looked up from germline, CDR1 is SQVTM and CDR2 is ANQGSEA. The CDR3 DNA is TGCAGCGTGGGGGGGGTTTCTGGAAACACCATATATTTT. It is translated as CSVGGVSGNTIYF.

The chain combines TRBV7-2 with TRBJ2-7, with D maybe TRBD2 (5 bases). Trimming left V 6 bases short and J 1 base short, with 10 bases between. Per the germline V gene, CDR1 is SGHTA and CDR2 is FQGNSA. The CDR3 covers 13 residues. CDR3 loop: CASRSPGSYEQYF. The CDR3 nucleotides are TGTGCCAGCAGATCCCCGGGATCCTACGAGCAGTACTTC.

The chain links TRBV27 to TRBJ1-1; no firm D call. The germline V gene encodes CDR1 MNHEY and CDR2 SMNVEV (reference sequence). The CDR3 extends over 15 amino acids. Trimming pared 0 bases from V and 0 bases from J, leaving 8 bases between. Here the CDR3 reads CASSLSASLNTEAFF. The DNA of the CDR3 is TGTGCCAGCAGTTTATCGGCATCTTTGAACACTGAAGCTTTCTTT.

The rearrangement uses TRBV30 and TRBJ2-3; D unclear. This CDR3 spans 15 amino acids. From germline, CDR1 is GTSNPN and CDR2 SVGIG (reference sequence). Trimming cost V 0 bases and J 0 bases, with 10 bases left between them. The CDR3 DNA reads TGTGCCTGGAGTGTAGGCGGAGCTAGCACAGATACGCAGTATTTT. It is translated as CAWSVGGASTDTQYF. The full variable domain, its missing parts supplied by reference TRBV30 and TRBJ2-3, is SQTIHQWPATLVQPVGSPLSLECTVEGTSNPNLYWYRQAAGRGLQLLFYSVGIGQISSEVPQNLSASRPQDRQFILSSKKLLLSDSGFYLCAWSVGGASTDTQYFGPGTRLTVL.

This clone was observed a few times. The chain recombines TRBV6-6 with TRBJ1-2, with D unclear. This CDR3 has 14 residues. Between the trimmed V and J ends, which lost 0 bases and 2 bases, there was a span of 7 bases. CDR1 is MNHNY, CDR2 SVGAGI, per germline (reference sequence). CDR3 amino acids: CASSYSRVNYGYTF. The CDR3 DNA is TGTGCCAGCAGTTACTCTCGGGTAAACTATGGCTACACCTTC.

This clone showed up just once. V and J are TRBV2 and TRBJ2-1; possibly TRBD1 for D (5 bases). Germline assignment: CDR1 SNHLY and CDR2 FYNNEI. V was pared by 3 bases and J by 3 bases, with 6 bases between. The CDR3 spans 13 residues. CDR3 DNA: TGTGCCAGCAGTGAGACAGTCTACAATGAGCAGTTCTTC. This codes for CASSETVYNEQFF.

CDR3 sequence reads: CASSDWDTNFPQHF. CDR3 coding DNA: TGTGCCAGCAGTGATTGGGACACGAATTTTCCCCAGCATTTT. The chain carries TRBV2 and TRBJ1-5, with D maybe TRBD1 (6 bases). V gave up 3 bases and J gave up 10 bases, with 16 bases separating them. The length of the CDR3 is 14 residues. CDR1 is SNHLY, CDR2 FYNNEI, per germline.

V usage is TRBV11-3 and J usage is TRBJ2-1; tentatively, D is TRBD1 (6 bases). V was shortened by 4 bases and J by 4 bases, with 17 bases between the two germline ends. The CDR3 is made up of 16 amino acids. Germline assignment: CDR1 SGHNT and CDR2 YENEEA. CDR3 region: CASSSRDMGSYNEQFF. Here the CDR3 DNA reads TGTGCCAGCAGCTCAAGGGACATGGGTTCGTACAATGAGCAGTTCTTC.